This TCR beta chain derives from a study of response to subunit inactivated influenza vaccine (dated by TCRdb to 2017 to 2018). For context, the study as a whole: Deep quantitative profiling of the T cell receptor repertoire was used in the study to follow responses to a trivalent subunit inactivated influenza vaccine.

V and J are trimmed by 4 bases and 5 bases, and the gene matches miss 5 bases of the junction. The CDR3 runs 15 amino acids, cysteine and phenylalanine included. Here the CDR3 DNA is all that survives: 45 bases in frame from base 1. From the germline V gene, CDR1 is KGHDR and CDR2 is SFDVKD. The investigation overall reported the following: The authors proposed that each seasonal influenza vaccination may bring in only a limited number of new T cells.

Remarks on this clonotype: It lacks a known antigen. One base away there is no much larger clone; base qualities are not given.

Libraries were made using RT-PCR. TCRdb shows the sequencer as Illumina HiSeq 2500. TCRdb trimmed public reads at Q25 via fastp, called clones via MiXCR and kept in-frame beta chains. CDR3 protein sequences are deduplicated, and each keeps its most common genes and DNA. The sample table records about 650,000 distinct CDR3 sequences; 13% to 15% of these occur just once. The ten most abundant clones make up 7.6% of the sample. The chain couples TRBV24-1 to TRBJ2-2; 8 bases in the junction line up with TRBD1. This TCR was sampled from a man aged 50-59 years who received an inactivated influenza vaccine. Donor details come from another sample of the same person, matched by shared clones. The material sequenced was PBMCs from blood, taken approximately 15 days before vaccination. The CDR3 region has the sequence CATSESDRATGELFF. The nucleotide sequence reads TGTGCCACCAGTGAATCGGACAGGGCGACCGGGGAGCTGTTTTTT.